This T cell receptor beta chain was sequenced in a study of blood T cell repertoires in COVID-19. Study overall: Sites in the United States, Italy and Spain provided acute and convalescent COVID-19 samples.

The assay was immunoSEQ multiplex PCR, and TCRdb's table has in-frame clones only and misses some. The sample lists roughly 310,000 clones, 90% occurring once. Study members were between roughly 18 and 89 years old and lived in around 24 US regions. Categorization into cohorts depended on clinical history that participants reported. Recovery meant two consecutive negative NP/OP PCR tests, professional clearance, or resolved symptoms. Germline V lookup: CDR1 MRHNA, CDR2 SNTAGT. The V end lost 3 bases, the J end lost 2 bases, and 7 bases lay between the germline ends. This CDR3 has 13 amino acids. The receptor was derived from a man in his 60s who had recovered from COVID-19. The J gene is TRBJ1-2, the V gene TRBV6-4; D is unresolved. Sequencing was performed on PBMCs or T cells enriched from blood (not recorded which). This chain's CDR3 is CASSENLNYGYTF. CDR3 DNA sequence: TGTGCCAGCAGTGAAAATCTCAACTATGGCTACACCTTC.